This TCR beta chain was profiled in a study of T cell repertoires in cytomegalovirus infection. This clonotype was recorded a few times. The antigen is undetermined. Trimming took off 5 bases at V and 2 bases at J, with 6 bases between the two ends. The CDR3 runs to 13 residues. Germline-derived CDR1 and CDR2 are SNHLY and FYNNEI. Each CDR3 protein is one row after TCRdb ran MiXCR on the reads. This sample has 300,000 to 400,000 distinct CDR3 sequences, with 25% to 30% found just once. The chain is built from TRBV2 and TRBJ2-2, with D hard to call. The TCR comes from a human donor in good health (CMV status not recorded). Some clones in this sample may be carry-over from other donors' samples. This sample comprised cultured PBMCs, obtained from culture after CMV antigen stimulation. The CDR3 is CASSPVNTGELFF. For the CDR3, the DNA is TGTGCCAGCAGTCCGGTTAACACCGGGGAGCTGTTTTTT.